This T cell receptor beta chain was identified in a study of a mutant IDH1 vaccine in newly diagnosed glioma. Stated time point: week 47, end of study. Vaccine doses each comprised 300 ug of mutant IDH1 20-mer peptide, with topical imiquimod. Those who donated had recent WHO grade 3 or 4 IDH1-mutant, ATRX-lost astrocytomas. Method: immunoSEQ multiplex PCR; TCRdb's copy keeps in-frame clones and lacks some. The profile covers about 56,000 clones, with approximately 71% appearing a single time and around 5% taken by the ten largest. Germline assignment: CDR1 SGHAT and CDR2 FQNNGV. The CDR3 runs 18 residues. The J segment lost 0 bases and the V segment lost 5 bases, leaving 13 bases of the junction unmatched. Concerning this clone itself: The target antigen is unknown.

The clonotype comes from a man aged 45-65 years with glioma. This specimen was PBMCs, taken from a glioma patient whose treatment included an IDH1 peptide vaccine. V usage is TRBV11-2 and J usage is TRBJ1-5, with 7 bases fitting TRBD1. CDR3 region: CASSKAQGTGYSNQPQHF. The CDR3 nucleotides are TGTGCCAGCAGCAAAGCACAGGGGACGGGCTATAGCAATCAGCCCCAGCATTTT.